The TCR beta chain under discussion was sequenced for a study of blood T cell repertoires in COVID-19. Background on the study: Researchers got acute and convalescent COVID-19 samples from the United States, Italy and Spain.

CDR1 SGHRS and CDR2 YFSETQ come from the germline V gene. CDR3 length: 17 residues. J gave up 3 bases and V 3 bases, and 12 bases lay outside the gene matches. In the authors' workflow: Nucleated cell counts were estimated from reference gene primer amplification. Libraries were prepared by immunoSEQ multiplex PCR; TCRdb keeps only in-frame clonotypes and omits some of them. The DNA was the basis for D and trimming; V, J and clone size are from that table. The table includes under 400,000 clones, approximately 87% detected once. Patients in Seattle were enrolled during active infection, then followed longitudinally.

The chain is built from TRBV5-1 and TRBJ2-3, with 8 bases matching TRBD1. Specimen: peripheral blood. The TCR originated in a woman in her 30s with COVID-19, enrolled during active disease. The CDR3 here is CASSWALPRQGTDTQYF. The CDR3 nucleotides are TGCGCCAGCAGCTGGGCTCTCCCGAGACAGGGGACAGATACGCAGTATTTT. Using reference TRBV5-1 and TRBJ2-3 for the parts outside the CDR3, the full variable domain is KAGVTQTPRYLIKTRGQQVTLSCSPISGHRSVSWYQQTPGQGLQFLFEYFSETQRNKGNFPGRFSGRQFSNSRSEMNVSTLELGDSALYLCASSWALPRQGTDTQYFGPGTRLTVL.